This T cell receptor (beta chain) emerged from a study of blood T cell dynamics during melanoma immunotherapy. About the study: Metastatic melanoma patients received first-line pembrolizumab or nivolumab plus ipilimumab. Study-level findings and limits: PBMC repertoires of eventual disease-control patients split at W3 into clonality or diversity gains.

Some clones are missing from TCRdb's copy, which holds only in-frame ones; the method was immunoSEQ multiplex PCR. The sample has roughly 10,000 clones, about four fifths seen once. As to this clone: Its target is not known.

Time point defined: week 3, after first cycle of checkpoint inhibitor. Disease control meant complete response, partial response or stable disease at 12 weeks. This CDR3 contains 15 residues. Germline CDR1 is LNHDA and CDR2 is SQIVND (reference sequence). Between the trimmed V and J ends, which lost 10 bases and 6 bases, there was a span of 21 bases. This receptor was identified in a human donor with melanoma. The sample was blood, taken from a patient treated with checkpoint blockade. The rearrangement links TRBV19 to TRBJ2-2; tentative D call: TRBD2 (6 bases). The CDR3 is CATRDWGVRAGELFF. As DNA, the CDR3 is TGTGCCACCAGGGATTGGGGGGTGAGGGCCGGGGAGCTGTTTTTT.